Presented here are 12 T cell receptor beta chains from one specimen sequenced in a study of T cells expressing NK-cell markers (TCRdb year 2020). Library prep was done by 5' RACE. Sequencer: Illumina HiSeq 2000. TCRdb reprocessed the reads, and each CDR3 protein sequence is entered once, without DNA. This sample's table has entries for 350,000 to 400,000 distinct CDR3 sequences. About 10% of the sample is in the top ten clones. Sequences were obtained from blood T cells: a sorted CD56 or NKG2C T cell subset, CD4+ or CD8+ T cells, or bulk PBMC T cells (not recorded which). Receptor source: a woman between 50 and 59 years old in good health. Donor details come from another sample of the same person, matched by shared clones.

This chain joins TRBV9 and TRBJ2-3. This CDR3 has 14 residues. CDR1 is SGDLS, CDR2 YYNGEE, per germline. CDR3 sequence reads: CASSETSGTDTQYF.

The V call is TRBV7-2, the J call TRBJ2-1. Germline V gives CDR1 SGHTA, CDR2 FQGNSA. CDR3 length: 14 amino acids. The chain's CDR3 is CASSLVPADLEQFF.

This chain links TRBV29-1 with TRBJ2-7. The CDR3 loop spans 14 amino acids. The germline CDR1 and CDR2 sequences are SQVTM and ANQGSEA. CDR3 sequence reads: CSVTRRRISYEQYF.

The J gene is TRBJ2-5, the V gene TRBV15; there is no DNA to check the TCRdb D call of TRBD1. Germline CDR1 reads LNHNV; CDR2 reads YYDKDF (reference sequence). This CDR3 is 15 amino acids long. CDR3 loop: CATSSGTPDQETQYF.

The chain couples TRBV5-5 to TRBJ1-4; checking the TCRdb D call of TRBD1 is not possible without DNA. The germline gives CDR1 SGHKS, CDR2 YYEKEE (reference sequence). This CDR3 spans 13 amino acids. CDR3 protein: CASRTGIGEKLFF.

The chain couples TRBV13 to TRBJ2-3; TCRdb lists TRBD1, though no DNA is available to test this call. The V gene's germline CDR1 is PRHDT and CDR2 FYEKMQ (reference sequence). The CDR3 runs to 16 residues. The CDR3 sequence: CASSLGSPSRADTQYF.

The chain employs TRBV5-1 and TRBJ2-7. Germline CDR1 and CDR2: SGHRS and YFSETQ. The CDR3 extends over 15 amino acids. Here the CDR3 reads CASSEDWGPPYEQYF.

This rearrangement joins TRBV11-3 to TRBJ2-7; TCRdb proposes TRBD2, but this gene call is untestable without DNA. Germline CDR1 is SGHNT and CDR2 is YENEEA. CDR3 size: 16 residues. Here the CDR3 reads CASSSGLAGVDYEQYF.

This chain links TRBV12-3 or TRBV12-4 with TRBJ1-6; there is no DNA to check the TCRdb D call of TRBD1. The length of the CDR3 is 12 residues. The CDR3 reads CASRIQGAPLHF.

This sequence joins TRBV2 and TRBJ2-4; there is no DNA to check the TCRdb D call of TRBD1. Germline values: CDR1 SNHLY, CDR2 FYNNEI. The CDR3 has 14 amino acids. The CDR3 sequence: CAIIPSLAKNIQYF.

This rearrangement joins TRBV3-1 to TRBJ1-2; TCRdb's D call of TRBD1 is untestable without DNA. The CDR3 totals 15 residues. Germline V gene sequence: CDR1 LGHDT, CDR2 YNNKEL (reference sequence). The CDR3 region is CASSPSKGQSHGYTF.

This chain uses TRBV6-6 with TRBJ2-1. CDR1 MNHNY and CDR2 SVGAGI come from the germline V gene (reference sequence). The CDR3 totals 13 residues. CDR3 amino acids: CASNRVVSNEQFF.